The rows below give T cell receptor beta chains drawn from one sample of a study. TCRdb itself ran the 5' RACE reads through MiXCR, one entry per CDR3 protein. Among over 55,000 distinct CDR3 sequences listed, approximately 31% were seen once. Sequenced material: tumor-infiltrating naive CD4+ T cells sorted from the breast tumor. Receptors were obtained from a female donor with breast cancer. The CDR3 runs from the conserved cysteine through the conserved F or W. D genes are given only for firm matches. Some rows have no size entry. The others give once, few or many, or a class for an expanded clone.

size: few; V: TRBV6-1; D: .; J: TRBJ2-7; CDR3: CASSAEKYEQYF; DNA: TGTGCCAGCAGTGCCGAAAAGTACGAGCAGTACTTC
size: .; V: TRBV25-1; D: .; J: TRBJ2-2; CDR3: CASSPQREEGKTGELFF; DNA: TGTGCCAGCAGTCCCCAAAGGGAGGAGGGGAAAACCGGGGAGCTGTTTTTT
size: .; V: TRBV6-2/TRBV6-3; D: .; J: TRBJ1-2; CDR3: CASSRGSQIDYTF; DNA: TGTGCCAGCAGTAGGGGGTCGCAGATTGACTACACCTTC
size: .; V: TRBV30; D: .; J: TRBJ1-1; CDR3: CAWSVGLNTEAFF; DNA: TGTGCCTGGAGTGTGGGCCTGAACACTGAAGCTTTCTTT
size: .; V: TRBV20-1; D: TRBD2; J: TRBJ2-1; CDR3: CSARDLAGVRNEQFF; DNA: TGCAGTGCTAGAGACCTAGCGGGAGTCCGGAATGAGCAGTTCTTC
size: .; V: TRBV7-9; D: TRBD1; J: TRBJ1-5; CDR3: CASSNTGGLNQPQHF; DNA: TGTGCCAGCAGCAACACAGGGGGCCTCAATCAGCCCCAGCATTTT
size: few; V: TRBV9; D: TRBD2; J: TRBJ2-3; CDR3: CASSVALAGGSDTQYF; DNA: TGTGCCAGCAGCGTAGCCCTAGCGGGAGGATCAGATACGCAGTATTTT
size: few; V: TRBV4-2; D: TRBD2; J: TRBJ2-3; CDR3: CASSQDPTSGGDTQYF; DNA: TGTGCCAGCAGCCAAGATCCCACTAGCGGGGGAGATACGCAGTATTTT
size: .; V: TRBV7-9; D: .; J: TRBJ2-3; CDR3: CASSLEGKFTDTQYF; DNA: TGTGCCAGCAGCTTAGAGGGGAAATTCACAGATACGCAGTATTTT
size: .; V: TRBV7-9; D: TRBD1; J: TRBJ2-1; CDR3: CASSTDRGNEQFF; DNA: TGTGCCAGCAGCACCGACAGGGGGAATGAGCAGTTCTTC
size: .; V: TRBV6-2/TRBV6-3; D: .; J: TRBJ2-7; CDR3: CASSRSGTLYEQYF; DNA: TGTGCCAGCAGTCGCTCCGGGACTCTATACGAGCAGTACTTC
size: many; V: TRBV20-1; D: .; J: TRBJ1-6; CDR3: CSASSSSYNSPLHF; DNA: TGCAGTGCCAGCTCCAGCTCCTATAATTCACCCCTCCACTTT
size: .; V: TRBV6-1; D: .; J: TRBJ1-1; CDR3: CASSVEGGTEAFF; DNA: TGTGCCAGCAGTGTAGAAGGGGGCACTGAAGCTTTCTTT
size: .; V: TRBV6-5; D: .; J: TRBJ2-1; CDR3: CASSSSIRLGRGNEQFF; DNA: TGTGCCAGCAGTTCCTCGATTCGTCTGGGACGGGGCAATGAGCAGTTCTTC
size: .; V: TRBV11-3; D: TRBD2; J: TRBJ2-1; CDR3: CASSLAGTSGSGSYNEQFF; DNA: TGTGCCAGCAGCTTAGCCGGGACTAGCGGGAGTGGCTCCTACAATGAGCAGTTCTTC
size: few; V: TRBV12-3/TRBV12-4; D: TRBD1; J: TRBJ1-1; CDR3: CASSKQGRGATEAFF; DNA: TGTGCCAGCAGCAAACAGGGGAGGGGGGCCACTGAAGCTTTCTTT
size: .; V: TRBV29-1; D: TRBD1; J: TRBJ2-1; CDR3: CSVAGGDRGQYNEQFF; DNA: TGCAGCGTCGCGGGGGGGGACAGGGGGCAATACAATGAGCAGTTCTTC
size: .; V: TRBV4-1; D: TRBD1; J: TRBJ1-2; CDR3: CASSTDRNYGYTF; DNA: TGCGCCAGCAGCACGGACAGGAACTATGGCTACACCTTC